These T cell receptor beta chains were read from a single sample in a study of T cells in Graves' hyperthyroidism and ophthalmopathy. TCRdb fed the multiplex PCR reads into MiXCR, producing one record per CDR3 protein. The sample includes 600,000 to 700,000 distinct CDR3 sequences, over 12% of them seen just once. Material: blood. The receptors were gathered from a middle-aged woman with Graves' ophthalmopathy. CDR3s include the opening cysteine and the closing phenylalanine or tryptophan. Fields, in order: J gene, D gene, V gene, clone size, CDR3 protein, CDR3 DNA. A D gene is named only where the DNA matches it firmly. Size is omitted from some rows. Given values are once, few, many or a class for expanded clones.

J: TRBJ2-7; D: TRBD1; V: TRBV19; size: many; CDR3: CASTGWDTGDEQYF; DNA: TGTGCCAGTACCGGATGGGATACAGGGGACGAGCAGTACTTC
J: TRBJ1-6; D: .; V: TRBV30; size: many; CDR3: CAWSSVGAPLHF; DNA: TGTGCCTGGAGCTCGGTCGGAGCACCCCTCCACTTT
J: TRBJ1-2; D: .; V: TRBV9; size: few; CDR3: CASEVGNRGYTF; DNA: TGTGCCAGCGAGGTAGGGAATAGAGGCTACACCTTC
J: TRBJ2-2; D: .; V: TRBV6-1; size: many; CDR3: CASSLTSSGELFF; DNA: TGTGCCAGCAGTCTGACTAGTTCGGGGGAGCTGTTTTTT
J: TRBJ2-5; D: TRBD1; V: TRBV19; size: .; CDR3: CASSKQDRLETQYF; DNA: TGTGCCAGTAGTAAACAGGACAGGTTAGAGACCCAGTACTTC
J: TRBJ2-7; D: TRBD1; V: TRBV7-8; size: many; CDR3: CASSLGPAGGPYEQYF; DNA: TGTGCCAGCAGCTTAGGTCCCGCAGGGGGTCCCTACGAGCAGTACTTC
J: TRBJ2-5; D: TRBD2; V: TRBV2; size: many; CDR3: CASRPTSGRAGQYF; DNA: TGTGCCAGCAGACCAACTAGCGGGAGGGCCGGCCAGTACTTC
J: TRBJ1-1; D: .; V: TRBV6-5; size: many; CDR3: CASSYSANLDTEAFF; DNA: TGTGCCAGCAGTTACTCGGCCAATCTGGACACTGAAGCTTTCTTT
J: TRBJ2-7; D: .; V: TRBV5-1; size: many; CDR3: CASLRTKTYEQYF; DNA: TGCGCCAGCCTCCGGACGAAGACCTACGAGCAGTACTTC
J: TRBJ1-4; D: .; V: TRBV6-1; size: .; CDR3: CASSSPQGMNEKLFF; DNA: TGTGCCAGCAGCTCCCCTCAGGGAATGAATGAAAAACTGTTTTTT
J: TRBJ2-7; D: TRBD1; V: TRBV20-1; size: many; CDR3: CSATGTGASYEQYF; DNA: TGCAGTGCTACCGGGACAGGCGCTTCCTACGAGCAGTACTTC
J: TRBJ1-3; D: .; V: TRBV20-1; size: many; CDR3: CSARDSRASSGNTIYF; DNA: TGCAGTGCTAGAGATAGTCGCGCCAGCTCTGGAAACACCATATATTTT
J: TRBJ1-1; D: .; V: TRBV7-3; size: .; CDR3: CASSFGEHTEAFF; DNA: TGTGCCAGCAGCTTTGGGGAACACACTGAAGCTTTCTTT